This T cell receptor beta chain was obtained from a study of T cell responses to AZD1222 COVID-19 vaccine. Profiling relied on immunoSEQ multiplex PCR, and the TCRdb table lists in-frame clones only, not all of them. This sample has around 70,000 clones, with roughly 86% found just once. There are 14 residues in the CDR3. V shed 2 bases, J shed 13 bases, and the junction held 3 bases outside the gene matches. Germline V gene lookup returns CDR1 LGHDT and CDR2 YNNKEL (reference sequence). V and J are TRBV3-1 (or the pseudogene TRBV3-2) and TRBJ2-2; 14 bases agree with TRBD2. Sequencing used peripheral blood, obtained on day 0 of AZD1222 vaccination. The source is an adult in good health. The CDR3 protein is CASSQRTSGRWLFF. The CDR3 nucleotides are TGTGCCAGCAGCCAAAGGACTAGCGGGAGGTGGCTGTTTTTT.